What follows is one T cell receptor (beta chain) and its context. As yet, its antigen is unknown. The data belong to a study of PD-L1 blockade in urothelial cancer. Study summary: Study patients had been treated with 0 to 3 previous chemotherapy regimens. The researchers analyzed blood 3 weeks (second dose) and 6 weeks after treatment start. The study's findings and limits: Those with durable benefit had larger increases in tumor-associated blood clones at 3 weeks.

The authors spiked synthetic TCR analog templates into each PCR. Sequencing used immunoSEQ multiplex PCR; TCRdb keeps in-frame clones, though not all of them. The sample includes tens of thousands of clones, almost 90% of them seen just once. Time point indicated: peripheral blood 6 weeks after treatment start. The TCR sequence derives from a man aged 55 to 69 with urothelial cancer. Here the sequenced sample was PBMCs, taken around atezolizumab (anti-PD-L1) treatment.

The CDR3 bases are TGTGCCAGCTCACCCCTCTTACAGGGCTCCGGAACCGGGGAGCTGTTTTTT. As protein: CASSPLLQGSGTGELFF. The chain employs TRBV18 and TRBJ2-2; weak D call: TRBD1 (6 bases). The CDR3 covers 17 residues. CDR1 is KGHSH and CDR2 is LQKENI in the germline V gene. Trimming cost V 3 bases and J 5 bases, with 19 bases left between them.